This T cell receptor (beta chain) was captured in a study of early T cells in non-severe SARS-CoV-2 infection. About the study: Investigators sequenced bulk RNA drawn from unsorted whole blood, and chains remained unpaired.

Trimming cost V 1 base and J 7 bases; bases outside gene matches: 6. The CDR3 runs 14 residues. Germline lookup yields CDR1 SGHTA and CDR2 FQGNSA. General study results and limits: Sequences matched to VDJdb favored anti-spike CD8 responses, while private and CD4 specificities were missed.

Individual cDNA molecules were tagged with unique molecular identifiers, the study reported. TCRdb reprocessed the 5' RACE reads with MiXCR, giving one entry per CDR3 protein. The sample consists of 50,000 to 60,000 distinct CDR3 sequences, 9.5% to 12% of them appearing once. To note about this clonotype: Its target is unknown.

This TCR came from an adult who was a healthcare worker with PCR-confirmed SARS-CoV-2 infection or an uninfected control (not recorded which). The specimen was whole blood. The rearrangement links TRBV7-2 to TRBJ2-7, with 8 positions matching TRBD1. CDR3 bases: TGTGCCAGCAGCTTAGGGACAGGGAGTGGGGAGCAGTACTTC. This codes for CASSLGTGSGEQYF.